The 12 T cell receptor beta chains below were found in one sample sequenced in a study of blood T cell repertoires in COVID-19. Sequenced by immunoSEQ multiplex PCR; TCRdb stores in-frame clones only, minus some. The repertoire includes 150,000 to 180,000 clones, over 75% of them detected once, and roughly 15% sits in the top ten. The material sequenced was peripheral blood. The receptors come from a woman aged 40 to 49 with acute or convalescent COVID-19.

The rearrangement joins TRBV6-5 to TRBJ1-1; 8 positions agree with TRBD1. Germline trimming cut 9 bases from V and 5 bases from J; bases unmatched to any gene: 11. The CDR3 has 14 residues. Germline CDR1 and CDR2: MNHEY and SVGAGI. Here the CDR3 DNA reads TGTGCCAGTTCGACCGGCCAGGGGGCAACTGAAGCTTTCTTT. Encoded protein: CASSTGQGATEAFF.

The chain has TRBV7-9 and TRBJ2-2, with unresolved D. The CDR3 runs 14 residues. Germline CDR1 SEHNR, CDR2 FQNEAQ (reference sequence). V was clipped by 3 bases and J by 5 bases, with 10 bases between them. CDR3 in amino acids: CASSLPPRTGELFF. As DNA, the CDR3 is TGTGCCAGCAGCTTGCCTCCGAGGACCGGGGAGCTGTTTTTT.

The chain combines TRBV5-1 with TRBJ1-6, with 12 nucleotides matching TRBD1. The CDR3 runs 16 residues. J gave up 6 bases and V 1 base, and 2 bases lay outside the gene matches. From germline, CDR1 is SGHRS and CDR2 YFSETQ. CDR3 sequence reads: CASSLQGQGANSPLHF. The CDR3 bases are TGCGCCAGCAGCTTGCAGGGACAGGGGGCTAATTCACCCCTCCACTTT.

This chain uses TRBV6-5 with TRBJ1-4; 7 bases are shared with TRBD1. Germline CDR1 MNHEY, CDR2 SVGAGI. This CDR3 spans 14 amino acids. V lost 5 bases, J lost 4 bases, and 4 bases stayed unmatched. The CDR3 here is CASSIGQVNEKLFF. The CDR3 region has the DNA TGTGCCAGCAGTATCGGACAGGTTAATGAAAAACTGTTTTTT.

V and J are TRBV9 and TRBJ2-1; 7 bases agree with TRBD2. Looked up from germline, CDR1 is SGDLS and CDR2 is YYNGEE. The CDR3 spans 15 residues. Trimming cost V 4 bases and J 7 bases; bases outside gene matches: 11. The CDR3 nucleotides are TGTGCCAGCAGCCGAGTTTCTTCAGCGGGGAATGAGCAGTTCTTC. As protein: CASSRVSSAGNEQFF. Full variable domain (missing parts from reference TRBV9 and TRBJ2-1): DSGVTQTPKHLITATGQRVTLRCSPRSGDLSVYWYQQSLDQGLQFLIQYYNGEERAKGNILERFSAQQFPDLHSELNLSSLELGDSALYFCASSRVSSAGNEQFFGPGTRLTVL.

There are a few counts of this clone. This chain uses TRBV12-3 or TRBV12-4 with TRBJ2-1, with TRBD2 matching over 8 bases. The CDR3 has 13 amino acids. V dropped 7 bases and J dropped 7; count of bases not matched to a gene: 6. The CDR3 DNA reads TGTGCCAGCACAGCGGGAGTATCGAATGAGCAGTTCTTC. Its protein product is CASTAGVSNEQFF.

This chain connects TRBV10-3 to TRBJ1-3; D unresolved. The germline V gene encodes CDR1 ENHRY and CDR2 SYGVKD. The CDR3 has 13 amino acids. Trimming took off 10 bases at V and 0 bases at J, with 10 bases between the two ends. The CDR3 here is CATTQSSGNTIYF. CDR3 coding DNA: TGTGCCACCACACAGAGCTCTGGAAACACCATATATTTT.

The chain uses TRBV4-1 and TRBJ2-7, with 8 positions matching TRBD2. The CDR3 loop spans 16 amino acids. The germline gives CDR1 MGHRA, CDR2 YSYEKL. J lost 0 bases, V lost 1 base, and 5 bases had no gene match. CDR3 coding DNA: TGCGCCAGCAGCCAAGGTAGCGGGACGGGCTCCTACGAGCAGTACTTC. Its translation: CASSQGSGTGSYEQYF.

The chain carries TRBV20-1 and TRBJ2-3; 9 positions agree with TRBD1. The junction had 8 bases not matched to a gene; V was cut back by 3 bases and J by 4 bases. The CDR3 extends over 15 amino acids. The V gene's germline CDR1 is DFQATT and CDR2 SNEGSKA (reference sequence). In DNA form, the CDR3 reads TGCAGTGCTAGTTCGAGACAGGGGGGAGCAGATACGCAGTATTTT. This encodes CSASSRQGGADTQYF.

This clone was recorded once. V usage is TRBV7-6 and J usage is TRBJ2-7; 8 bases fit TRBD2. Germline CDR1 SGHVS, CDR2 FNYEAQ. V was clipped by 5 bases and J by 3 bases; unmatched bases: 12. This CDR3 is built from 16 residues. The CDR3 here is CASSLDPTSVFYEQYF. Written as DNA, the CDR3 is TGTGCCAGCAGCCTAGACCCGACTAGCGTGTTCTACGAGCAGTACTTC.

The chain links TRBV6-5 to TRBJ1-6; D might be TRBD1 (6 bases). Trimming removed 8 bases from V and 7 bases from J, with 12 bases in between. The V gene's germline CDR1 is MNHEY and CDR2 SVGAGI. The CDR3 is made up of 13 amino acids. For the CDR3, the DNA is TGTGCCAGCCTTGATACAGGGAATTCACCCCTCCACTTT. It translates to CASLDTGNSPLHF.

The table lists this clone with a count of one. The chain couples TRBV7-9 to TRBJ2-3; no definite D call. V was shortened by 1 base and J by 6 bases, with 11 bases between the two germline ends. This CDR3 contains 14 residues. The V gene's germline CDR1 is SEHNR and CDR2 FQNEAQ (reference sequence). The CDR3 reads CASSLVTRRDTQYF. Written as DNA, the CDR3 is TGTGCCAGCAGCTTAGTTACGCGGCGGGATACGCAGTATTTT. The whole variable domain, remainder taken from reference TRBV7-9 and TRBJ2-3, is DTGVSQNPRHKITKRGQNVTFRCDPISEHNRLYWYRQTLGQGPEFLTYFQNEAQLEKSRLLSDRFSAERPKGSFSTLEIQRTEQGDSAMYLCASSLVTRRDTQYFGPGTRLTVL.